The clone carrying this T cell receptor (beta chain) was recorded a few times. The antigen is undetermined. The sample comes from a study of T cell repertoires in urothelial bladder cancer. Points from the study as a whole: Median infiltrating lymphocyte percentage was under 2.5% in carcinoma specimens. Up to roughly 17% of carcinoma infiltrating lymphocytes belonged to one T-cell clone.

This CDR3 is built from 13 residues. Germline V lookup: CDR1 SGHRS, CDR2 YFSETQ. Trimming took 4 bases from V and 2 from J, leaving 9 bases between them. Using immunoSEQ multiplex PCR, the repertoire was profiled, and TCRdb retains in-frame clones only, with some absent. The table has around 12,000 clones, about 70% seen once. Sequencing was performed on tumor-infiltrating cells from bladder cancer. The genes are TRBV5-1 and TRBJ1-1; D is unresolved. The clonotype was recovered from a human donor with urothelial carcinoma. This CDR3 reads CASSPDLNTEAFF. DNA for the CDR3: TGCGCCAGCAGCCCGGACTTAAACACTGAAGCTTTCTTT.